This TCR beta chain originates from a study of identical twins. Study conclusions and caveats: Donors were not followed over many years; analysis was cross-sectional.

Donors were all healthy Caucasians. The CDR3 sequence is 16 residues long. V lost 2 bases and J 2 bases, leaving 15 bases between the germline ends. Germline values: CDR1 DFQATT, CDR2 SNEGSKA (reference sequence). To note about this clonotype: Antigen unknown.

TCRdb fed the 5' RACE reads into MiXCR, producing one record per CDR3 protein. The data contain roughly 490,000 distinct CDR3 sequences, roughly an eighth of them singletons. This sample was also put to use in a study of yellow fever vaccine responses in identical twins. That paper states: Twins reportedly appeared to share part of their vaccine T cell response while keeping part individual.

This TCR derives from a woman aged 18 to 35 in good health. The gene calls are TRBV20-1 and TRBJ2-2; D is unresolved. Sequencing input: CD4+ T cells sorted from blood. The CDR3 region has the DNA TGCAGTGCTAGACTCGCGAGAAGTCTAAACACCGGGGAGCTGTTTTTT. It specifies CSARLARSLNTGELFF.